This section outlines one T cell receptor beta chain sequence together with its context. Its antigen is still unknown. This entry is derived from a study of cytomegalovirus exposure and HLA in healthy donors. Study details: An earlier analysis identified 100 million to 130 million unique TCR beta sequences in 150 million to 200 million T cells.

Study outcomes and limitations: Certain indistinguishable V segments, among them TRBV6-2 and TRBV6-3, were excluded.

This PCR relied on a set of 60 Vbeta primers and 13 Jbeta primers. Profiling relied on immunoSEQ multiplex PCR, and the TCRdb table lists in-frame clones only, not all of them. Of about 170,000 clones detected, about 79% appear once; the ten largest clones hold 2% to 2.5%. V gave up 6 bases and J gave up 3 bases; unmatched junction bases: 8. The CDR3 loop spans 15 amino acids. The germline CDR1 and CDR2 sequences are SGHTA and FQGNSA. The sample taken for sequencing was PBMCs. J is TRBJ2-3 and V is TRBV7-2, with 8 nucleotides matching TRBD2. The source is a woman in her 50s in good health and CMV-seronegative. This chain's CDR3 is CASRPGLAWTDTQYF. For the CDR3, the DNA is TGTGCCAGCAGACCCGGACTAGCATGGACAGATACGCAGTATTTT.